This TCR beta chain was sequenced for a study of blood T cells in healthy people across ages. The CDR3 has 14 residues. Looked up from germline, CDR1 is LNHNV and CDR2 is YYDKDF (reference sequence). V was clipped by 4 bases and J by 0 bases, with 9 bases between them. With regard to this clonotype: Its antigen is currently unknown.

A second PCR, run for roughly 7 to 11 cycles, used a sample-barcoded 5' primer plus a J-beta primer mix. A minimum of 2.5 million CDR3-containing paired-end reads was obtained for each sample. TCRdb analysed the 5' RACE reads with MiXCR anew, one entry per CDR3 protein. This table has about 1.6 million distinct CDR3 sequences, about 35% appearing once. Findings of the study overall: The percentage of naive T cells correlated strongly with TCR beta diversity. Roughly linear declines in TCR beta diversity per million T cells occurred with age. Any changes in expanded clonotypes were possibly confounded, as donor CMV status remained unknown.

The sample taken for sequencing was blood. The chain couples TRBV15 to TRBJ1-1; D possibly corresponds to TRBD1 (5 bases). The sequence came from a woman aged 25-40 years in good health. The DNA of the CDR3 is TGTGCCACCAGCAACGGCAGGGTGAACACTGAAGCTTTCTTT. Its translation is CATSNGRVNTEAFF.